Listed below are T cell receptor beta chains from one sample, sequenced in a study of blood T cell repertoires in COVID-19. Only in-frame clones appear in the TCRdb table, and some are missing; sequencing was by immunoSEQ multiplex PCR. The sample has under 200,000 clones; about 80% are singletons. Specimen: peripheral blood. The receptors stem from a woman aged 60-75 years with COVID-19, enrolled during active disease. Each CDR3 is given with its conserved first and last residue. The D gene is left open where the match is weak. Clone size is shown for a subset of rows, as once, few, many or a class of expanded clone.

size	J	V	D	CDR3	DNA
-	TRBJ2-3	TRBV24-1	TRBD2	CATSDLGTSGYTDTQYF	TGTGCCACCAGTGACCTTGGGACTAGCGGCTACACAGATACGCAGTATTTT
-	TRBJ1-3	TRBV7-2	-	CASSLDSRGKGGNTIYF	TGTGCCAGCAGCTTAGACTCAAGGGGGAAAGGAGGAAACACCATATATTTT
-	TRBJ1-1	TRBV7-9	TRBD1	CAGKTGVGTEAFF	TGTGCCGGCAAGACAGGGGTGGGCACTGAAGCTTTCTTT
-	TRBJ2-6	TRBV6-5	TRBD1	CASRAGGYGANVLTF	TGTGCCAGCCGGGCAGGGGGCTATGGGGCCAACGTCCTGACTTTC
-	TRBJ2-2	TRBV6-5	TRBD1	CASRQGALTGELFF	TGTGCCAGCAGACAGGGGGCGTTGACCGGGGAGCTGTTTTTT
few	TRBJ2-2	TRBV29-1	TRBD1	CSVVPDRVTGELFF	TGCAGCGTTGTACCCGACAGGGTGACCGGGGAGCTGTTTTTT
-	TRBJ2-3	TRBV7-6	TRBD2	CASRATSGSRTDTQYF	TGTGCCAGCAGGGCTACTAGCGGGAGTCGCACAGATACGCAGTATTTT
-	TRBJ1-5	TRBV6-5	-	CVQGANQPQHF	TGTGTACAAGGGGCAAATCAGCCCCAGCATTTT
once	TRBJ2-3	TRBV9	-	CASSVNPDNSGF	TGTGCCAGCAGCGTAAACCCCGACAACTCAGGTTTT
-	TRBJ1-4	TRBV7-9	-	CASSFDRGVEKLFF	TGTGCCAGCAGCTTCGACCGAGGAGTGGAAAAACTGTTTTTT
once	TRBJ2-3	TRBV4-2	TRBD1	CASSQGTDRALDTQYF	TGTGCCAGCAGCCAAGGGACCGACAGGGCTCTTGATACGCAGTATTTT
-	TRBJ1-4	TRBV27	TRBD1	CASKLQGTNEKLFF	TGTGCCAGCAAACTACAGGGGACTAATGAAAAACTGTTTTTT
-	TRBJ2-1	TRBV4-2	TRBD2	CASSPLPGLARSEQFF	TGTGCCAGCAGCCCCCTTCCGGGACTAGCGCGGAGTGAGCAGTTCTTC
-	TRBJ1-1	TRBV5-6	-	CASSLASGTEAFF	TGTGCCAGCAGCTTGGCGTCGGGAACTGAAGCTTTCTTT
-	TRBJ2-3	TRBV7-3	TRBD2	CASSSFGGGTDTQYF	TGTGCCAGCAGCTCGTTCGGGGGAGGGACAGATACGCAGTATTTT
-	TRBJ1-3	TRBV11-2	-	CASSLERGNTIYF	TGTGCCAGCAGCTTAGAACGGGGAAACACCATATATTTT
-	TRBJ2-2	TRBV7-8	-	CASSLRRGTGELFF	TGTGCCAGCAGCTTAAGAAGGGGTACCGGGGAGCTGTTTTTT
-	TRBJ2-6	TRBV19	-	CASSIARSSGANVLTF	TGTGCCAGTAGTATAGCCAGAAGCTCTGGGGCCAACGTCCTGACTTTC
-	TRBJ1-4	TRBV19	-	CASSRQRTLDEKLFF	TGTGCCAGTAGCCGCCAGCGGACCCTGGACGAAAAACTGTTTTTT
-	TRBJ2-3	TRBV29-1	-	CSVEDPPVRVENTQYF	TGCAGCGTTGAAGACCCTCCCGTCAGGGTTGAGAATACGCAGTATTTT
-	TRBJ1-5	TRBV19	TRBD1	CASSRDRGRHSNQPQHF	TGTGCCAGTAGTAGGGACAGGGGTCGACATAGCAATCAGCCCCAGCATTTT
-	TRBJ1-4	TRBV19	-	CASSTTEPRANEKLFF	TGTGCCAGTAGCACGACAGAGCCCCGGGCTAATGAAAAACTGTTTTTT
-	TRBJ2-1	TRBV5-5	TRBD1	CASSTTGGHNEQFF	TGTGCCAGCAGCACAACAGGGGGTCACAATGAGCAGTTCTTC
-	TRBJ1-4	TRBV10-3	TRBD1	CAIRVTGINEKLFF	TGTGCCATCAGGGTGACAGGGATTAATGAAAAACTGTTTTTT
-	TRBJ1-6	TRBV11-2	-	CASSLDPDALNSPLHF	TGTGCCAGCAGCTTAGATCCCGATGCGCTTAATTCACCCCTCCACTTT
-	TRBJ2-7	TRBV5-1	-	CASSLVEINYEQYF	TGCGCCAGCAGCTTGGTAGAGATTAACTACGAGCAGTACTTC
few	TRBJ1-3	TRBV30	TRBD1	CAWSPGQSSGNTIYF	TGTGCCTGGAGCCCGGGACAGAGCTCTGGAAACACCATATATTTT
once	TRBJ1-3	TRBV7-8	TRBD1	CASSLRGRSGNTIYF	TGTGCCAGCAGCCTGAGGGGGCGCTCTGGAAACACCATATATTTT
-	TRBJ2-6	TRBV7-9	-	CASSINSGANVLTF	TGTGCCAGCAGCATCAACTCTGGGGCCAACGTCCTGACTTTC
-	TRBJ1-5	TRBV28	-	CASSPPRIIPGDQPQHF	TGTGCCAGCAGTCCACCCCGGATCATCCCCGGGGATCAGCCCCAGCATTTT
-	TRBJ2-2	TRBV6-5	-	CASSRATTNTGELFF	TGTGCCAGCTCGAGGGCGACTACAAACACCGGGGAGCTGTTTTTT